The entry that follows covers one T cell receptor beta chain sequence. The CDR3 is 13 residues long. Germline assignment: CDR1 SNHLY and CDR2 FYNNEI. Between the trimmed V and J ends, which lost 6 bases and 5 bases, there was a span of 13 bases. In the original workflow: Scientists estimated how many nucleated cells there were by amplifying reference gene primers. Using immunoSEQ multiplex PCR, the repertoire was profiled, and TCRdb retains in-frame clones only, with some absent. D and trimming were read from the DNA, whereas the V and J calls and clone size are those reported in that table. In the table there are fewer than 350,000 clones, 87% of which are singletons. The sample comes from a study of blood T cell repertoires in COVID-19. Study in general: In each case, the material was cDNA or gDNA derived from T cells, B-cell-depleted T cells, or PBMCs.

Resolution of symptoms, clearance, or two negative PCRs was present in recovered Cohort 3 donors. This TCR was recovered from a woman between 35 and 50 years old who had recovered from COVID-19. Sequencing was carried out using PBMCs or T cells enriched from blood (not recorded which). The J gene is TRBJ1-1, the V gene TRBV2, with D perhaps TRBD1 (5 bases). CDR3 amino acids: CASRTAQGTEAFF. For the CDR3, the DNA is TGTGCCAGCAGGACAGCCCAAGGGACTGAAGCTTTCTTT.